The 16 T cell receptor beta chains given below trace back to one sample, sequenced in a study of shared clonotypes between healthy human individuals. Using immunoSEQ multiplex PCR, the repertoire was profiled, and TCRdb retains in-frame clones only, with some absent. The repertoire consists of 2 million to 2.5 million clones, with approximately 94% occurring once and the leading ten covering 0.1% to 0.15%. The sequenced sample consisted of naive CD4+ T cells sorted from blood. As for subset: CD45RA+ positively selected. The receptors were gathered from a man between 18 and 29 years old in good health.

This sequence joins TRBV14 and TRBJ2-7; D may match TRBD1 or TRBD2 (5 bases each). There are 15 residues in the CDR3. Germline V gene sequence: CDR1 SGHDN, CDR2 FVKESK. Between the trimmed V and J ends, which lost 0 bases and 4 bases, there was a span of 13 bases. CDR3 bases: TGTGCCAGCAGCCAAGAGGTGGGGGTCCCGTACGAGCAGTACTTC. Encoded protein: CASSQEVGVPYEQYF.

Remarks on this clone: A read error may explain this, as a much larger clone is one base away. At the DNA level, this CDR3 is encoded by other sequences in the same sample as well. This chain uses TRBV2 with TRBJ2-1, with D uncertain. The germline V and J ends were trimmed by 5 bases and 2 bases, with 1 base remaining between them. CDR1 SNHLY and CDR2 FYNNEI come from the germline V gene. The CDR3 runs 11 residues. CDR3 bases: TGTGCCAGCAGTACCTACAATGAGCAGTTCTTC. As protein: CASSTYNEQFF.

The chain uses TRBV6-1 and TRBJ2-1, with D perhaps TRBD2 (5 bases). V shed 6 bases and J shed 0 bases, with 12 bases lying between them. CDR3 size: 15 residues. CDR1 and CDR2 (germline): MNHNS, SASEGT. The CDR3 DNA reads TGTGCCAGCAGCCCGGAAGGGAGCTCCTACAATGAGCAGTTCTTC. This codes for CASSPEGSSYNEQFF.

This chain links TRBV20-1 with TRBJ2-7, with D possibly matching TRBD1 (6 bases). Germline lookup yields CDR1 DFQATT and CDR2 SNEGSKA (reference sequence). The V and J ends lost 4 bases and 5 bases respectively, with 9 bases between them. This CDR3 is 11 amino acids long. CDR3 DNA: TGCAGTGCTATGACAGGAGACGAGCAGTACTTC. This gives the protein CSAMTGDEQYF.

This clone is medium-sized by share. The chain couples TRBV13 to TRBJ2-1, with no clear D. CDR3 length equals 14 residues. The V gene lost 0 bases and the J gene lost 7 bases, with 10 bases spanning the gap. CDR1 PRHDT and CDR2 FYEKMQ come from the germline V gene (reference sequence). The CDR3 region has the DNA TGTGCCAGCAGCTTAGGTATGGGCTTAAATGAGCAGTTCTTC. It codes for CASSLGMGLNEQFF.

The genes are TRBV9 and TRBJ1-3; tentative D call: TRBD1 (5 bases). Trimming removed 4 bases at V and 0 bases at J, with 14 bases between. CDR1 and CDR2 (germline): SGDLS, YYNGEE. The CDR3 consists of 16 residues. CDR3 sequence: CASSPTVGGSGNTIYF. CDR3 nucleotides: TGTGCCAGCAGCCCCACCGTCGGGGGCTCTGGAAACACCATATATTTT.

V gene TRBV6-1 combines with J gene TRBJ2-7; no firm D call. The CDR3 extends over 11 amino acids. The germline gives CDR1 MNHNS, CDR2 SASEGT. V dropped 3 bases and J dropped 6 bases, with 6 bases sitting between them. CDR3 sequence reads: CASSEGPEQYF. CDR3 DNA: TGTGCCAGCAGTGAGGGTCCCGAGCAGTACTTC.

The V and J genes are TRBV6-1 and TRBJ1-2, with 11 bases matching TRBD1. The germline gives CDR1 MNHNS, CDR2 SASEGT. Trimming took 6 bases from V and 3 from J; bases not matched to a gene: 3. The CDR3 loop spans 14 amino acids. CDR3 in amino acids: CASSGDRGYYGYTF. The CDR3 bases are TGTGCCAGCAGCGGGGACAGGGGGTACTATGGCTACACCTTC.

The CDR3 DNA follows: TGCAGCTCGAACCAGGGCGACTATGGCTACACCTTC. Translated: CSSNQGDYGYTF. The chain couples TRBV29-1 to TRBJ1-2; perhaps TRBD1 as D (5 bases). Trimming took 8 bases from V and 3 from J, leaving 13 bases between them. The CDR3 length is 12 residues. Looked up from germline, CDR1 is SQVTM and CDR2 is ANQGSEA.

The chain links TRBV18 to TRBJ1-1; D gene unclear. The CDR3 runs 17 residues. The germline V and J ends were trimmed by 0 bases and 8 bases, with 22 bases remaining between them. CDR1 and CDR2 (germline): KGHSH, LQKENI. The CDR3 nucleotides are TGTGCCAGCTCACCACCGTCGGGAGGCTTGAAGGGTACGGAAGCTTTCTTT. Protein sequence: CASSPPSGGLKGTEAFF. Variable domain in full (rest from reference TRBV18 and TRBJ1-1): NAGVMQNPRHLVRRRGQEARLRCSPMKGHSHVYWYRQLPEEGLKFMVYLQKENIIDESGMPKERFSAEFPKEGPSILRIQQVVRGDSAAYFCASSPPSGGLKGTEAFFGQGTRLTVV.

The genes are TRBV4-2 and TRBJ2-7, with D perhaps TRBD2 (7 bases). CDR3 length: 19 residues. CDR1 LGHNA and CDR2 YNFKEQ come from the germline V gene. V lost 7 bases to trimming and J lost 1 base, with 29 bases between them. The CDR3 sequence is CASMGSRGPPRKTSYEQYF. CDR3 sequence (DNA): TGTGCCAGCATGGGGTCGCGGGGGCCCCCAAGGAAGACTTCCTACGAGCAGTACTTC.

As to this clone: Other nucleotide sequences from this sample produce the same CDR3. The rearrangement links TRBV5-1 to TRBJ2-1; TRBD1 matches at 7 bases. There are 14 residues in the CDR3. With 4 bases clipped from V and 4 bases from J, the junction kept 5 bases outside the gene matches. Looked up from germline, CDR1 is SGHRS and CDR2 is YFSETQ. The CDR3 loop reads CASSPGTEYNEQFF. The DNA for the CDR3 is TGCGCCAGCAGCCCGGGGACAGAATACAATGAGCAGTTCTTC.

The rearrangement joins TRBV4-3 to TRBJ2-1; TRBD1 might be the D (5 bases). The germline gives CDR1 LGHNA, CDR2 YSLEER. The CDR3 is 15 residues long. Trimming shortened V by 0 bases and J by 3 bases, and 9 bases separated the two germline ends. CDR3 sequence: CASSQEQENYNEQFF. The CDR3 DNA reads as TGCGCCAGCAGCCAAGAACAGGAGAACTACAATGAGCAGTTCTTC.

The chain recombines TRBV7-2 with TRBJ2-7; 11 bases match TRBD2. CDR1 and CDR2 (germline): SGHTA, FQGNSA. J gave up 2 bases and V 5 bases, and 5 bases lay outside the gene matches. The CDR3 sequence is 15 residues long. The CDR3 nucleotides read TGTGCCAGCAGCAGCCTAGCGGGGGGTGCCTACGAGCAGTACTTC. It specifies CASSSLAGGAYEQYF.

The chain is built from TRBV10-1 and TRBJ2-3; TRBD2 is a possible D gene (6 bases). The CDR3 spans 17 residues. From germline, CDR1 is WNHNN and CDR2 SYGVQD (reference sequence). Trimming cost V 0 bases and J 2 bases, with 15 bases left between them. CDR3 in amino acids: CASSESGGLGYTDTQYF. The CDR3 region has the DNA TGCGCCAGCAGTGAGTCCGGGGGACTGGGATACACAGATACGCAGTATTTT.

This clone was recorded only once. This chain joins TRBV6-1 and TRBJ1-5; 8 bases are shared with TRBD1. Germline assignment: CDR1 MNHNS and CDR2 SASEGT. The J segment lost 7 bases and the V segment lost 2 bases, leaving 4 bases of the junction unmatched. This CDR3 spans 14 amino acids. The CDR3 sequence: CASSEQGAQQPQHF. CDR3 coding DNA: TGTGCCAGCAGTGAACAGGGGGCGCAACAGCCCCAGCATTTT.